Below, 5 T cell receptor beta chains from the same sample are listed, as sequenced in a study of cytomegalovirus exposure and HLA in healthy donors. TCRdb keeps only in-frame clones here, not all; method: immunoSEQ multiplex PCR. Among some 120,000 clones listed, about 85% were seen once. The sample taken for sequencing was PBMCs. Every receptor here comes from a woman aged 25 to 39 in good health and CMV-seronegative.

This clone was found once. This rearrangement joins TRBV6-1 to TRBJ1-5; 7 bases fit TRBD1. Germline trimming cut 11 bases from V and 2 bases from J; bases unmatched to any gene: 6. This CDR3 has 13 residues. Germline V gene lookup returns CDR1 MNHNS and CDR2 SASEGT. The CDR3 spells CAGQGEGNQPQHF. The CDR3 nucleotides read TGTGCCGGCCAGGGGGAGGGCAATCAGCCCCAGCATTTT.

This clone was picked up a small number of times. Other DNA sequences from this sample encode an identical CDR3 as well. V usage is TRBV9 and J usage is TRBJ2-7; 8 bases align to TRBD1. Germline V gene data show CDR1 as SGDLS and CDR2 as YYNGEE. The ends lost 2 bases at V and 3 bases at J; junction bases unmatched: 4. There are 14 residues in the CDR3. The CDR3 sequence is CASSVGDRSYEQYF. CDR3 in DNA: TGTGCCAGCAGCGTGGGGGACAGGAGCTACGAGCAGTACTTC.

The chain employs TRBV19 and TRBJ2-7; D is uncertain. V lost 10 bases and J lost 1, with 11 bases in between. Germline V gives CDR1 LNHDA, CDR2 SQIVND (reference sequence). The CDR3 loop spans 12 amino acids. The CDR3: CATAVGSYEQYF. The CDR3 DNA follows: TGTGCCACGGCGGTAGGATCCTACGAGCAGTACTTC.

J is TRBJ1-1 and V is TRBV12-5, with D perhaps TRBD1 (5 bases). V lost 7 bases and J lost 7, with 10 bases in between. Germline V lookup: CDR1 LGHNT, CDR2 FRNRAP. This CDR3 has 11 amino acids. This chain's CDR3 is CASALGLEAFF. CDR3 sequence (DNA): TGTGCTAGTGCTCTGGGACTTGAAGCTTTCTTT. The entire variable domain, with the rest obtained from reference TRBV12-5 and TRBJ1-1, is as follows: DARVTQTPRHKVTEMGQEVTMRCQPILGHNTVFWYRQTMMQGLELLAYFRNRAPLDDSGMPKDRFSAEMPDATLATLKIQPSEPRDSAVYFCASALGLEAFFGQGTRLTVV.

In DNA form, the CDR3 reads TGCGCCAGCAGCCCCACTAGCGGGGGAGGGAATGAGCAGTTCTTC. Protein: CASSPTSGGGNEQFF. The V call is TRBV5-1, the J call TRBJ2-1; TRBD2 matches at 11 bases. The CDR3 runs to 15 residues. The J segment lost 7 bases and the V segment lost 4 bases, leaving 7 bases of the junction unmatched. In germline, CDR1 is SGHRS, CDR2 YFSETQ.